A single sample gave rise to the 5 T cell receptor beta chains below, sequenced in a study of early T cells in non-severe SARS-CoV-2 infection. TCRdb re-called the 5' RACE reads with MiXCR, one entry per CDR3 protein. The table includes nearly 80,000 distinct CDR3 sequences, around 13% detected once. The source material was whole blood. The origin of the receptors is an adult who was a healthcare worker with PCR-confirmed SARS-CoV-2 infection or an uninfected control (not recorded which).

Only a few counts were recorded for this clonotype. V is TRBV29-1 and J is TRBJ2-5, with D maybe TRBD1 (6 bases). Trimming pared 7 bases from V and 1 base from J, leaving 10 bases between. Germline V gives CDR1 SQVTM, CDR2 ANQGSEA. CDR3 size: 12 residues. The CDR3, as DNA: TGCAGCGCCTACAGGGTCCAAGAGACCCAGTACTTC. It yields the protein CSAYRVQETQYF.

This clonotype showed up many times. The rearrangement uses TRBV10-3 and TRBJ2-7; no reliable D call. There are 12 residues in the CDR3. Trimming shortened V by 8 bases and J by 4 bases, and 12 bases separated the two germline ends. Germline-derived CDR1 and CDR2 are ENHRY and SYGVKD. DNA for the CDR3: TGTGCCATCGGTAGCTTGACTTACGAGCAGTACTTC. Translating it yields CAIGSLTYEQYF.

This clonotype was seen a handful of times. The rearrangement joins TRBV12-3 or TRBV12-4 to TRBJ2-5; TRBD2 is a possible D gene (7 bases). The CDR3 has 16 residues. V was clipped by 7 bases and J by 1 base, with 19 bases between them. Here the CDR3 DNA reads TGTGCCAGCACCAAATGGGGGCCTAGCGGCCAAGAGACCCAGTACTTC. This sequence encodes CASTKWGPSGQETQYF.

This clonotype showed up many times. This chain uses TRBV5-4 with TRBJ2-1; D gene unclear. This CDR3 region has 14 residues. V was pared by 6 bases and J by 5 bases, with 15 bases between. Germline CDR1 reads SGHNT; CDR2 reads YYREEE (reference sequence). DNA for the CDR3: TGTGCCAGCAAGAAGGGTGGAGCCGACAATGAGCAGTTCTTC. Residues: CASKKGGADNEQFF.

This clonotype was counted a few times. The rearrangement uses TRBV7-6 and TRBJ1-1; D remains unclear. The CDR3 runs 13 residues. Deletions cut 5 bases from V and 1 base from J, with 8 bases between. Germline lookup yields CDR1 SGHVS and CDR2 FNYEAQ. The chain's CDR3 is CASSVQQNTEAFF. CDR3 in DNA: TGTGCCAGCAGCGTCCAACAGAACACTGAAGCTTTCTTT.